This record covers a single T cell receptor (beta chain). Its antigen remains undetermined. Base qualities are missing; no much larger clone stands one base away. V loses 2 bases, J loses 1 base, and the germline ends lie 6 bases apart. Counted from cysteine to phenylalanine, this CDR3 has 13 amino acids. The retained sequence is limited to the CDR3, 39 bases, with the frame set at the first base. CDR1 and CDR2 (SGHNT, YYREEE) derive from the germline V gene (reference sequence). The data were obtained in a study of cytomegalovirus exposure and HLA in healthy donors (dated by TCRdb to about 2017). Some background on the complete study: An earlier analysis of 587 of the donors reported approximately 270 Gb of sequence data and 117 million unique TCR beta sequences from 150 million to 200 million T cells. Every repertoire in the discovery cohort had been generated on one and the same sequencing platform. An early release covering roughly 640 HLA-typed donors comprised roughly 300 gigabases of sequencing data and about 90 million unique TCR sequences. Roughly 5 DR-DQ haplotypes were treated as single units for association and clustering because of strong linkage in the cohort. A later genetic analysis used genome-wide SNP genotypes for about 65% of the 666 donors, treating that subset as a discovery cohort. The study profiled the T cell repertoires of around 700 subjects by immunosequencing and related them to cytomegalovirus serostatus. Typing coverage varied by locus: about 629-630 donors for A, B, C, DRB1 and DQB1; some 520 for DQA1; more than 600 for DPA1; approximately 470 for DPB1. The aim of the study was to test whether cataloging public T cell receptors could identify signatures of past pathogen exposure. Along with the roughly 670-subject first cohort, a separate validation cohort of over 90 different subjects was used. To decide whether each TCR beta V gene segment behaved as functional or pseudogenic, an earlier analysis of some 540 of the donors relied on high-throughput TCR beta sequencing. In a later analysis, previously published TCR beta repertoires from 666 donors were re-analyzed and high-resolution HLA genotyping was added so that TCR occurrence patterns could be studied. Donor age, sex, ethnicity and CMV serostatus were collected together with the repertoire data. Of the roughly 400 genotyped donors, about 80% fell in the genetic ancestry cluster associated with self-reported Caucasian donors. To predict cytomegalovirus infection status, the study brought together high-throughput TCR immunosequencing, statistical association of individual TCRs with disease status, and machine learning. Rather than drawing on any new phenotypic data, the later analysis identified candidate immune exposures from TCR beta sequences and the way those sequences occurred across donors. HLA typing covered class I and class II loci at four-digit resolution. Among about 400 genotyped donors of the cohort, an average of around 220,000 unique TCR beta nucleotide sequences was sequenced per donor, of which 15% to 20% were non-productive.

Libraries were made using the immunoSEQ multiplex PCR assay. A mixture of 60 forward primers for TCR Vbeta segments and 13 reverse primers for TCR Jbeta segments was used in the multiplex PCR. The CDR3 region of rearranged TCR beta genes was amplified from genomic DNA with a multiplex PCR assay. Amplified TCR beta libraries were sequenced as 87-base-pair reads on the Illumina HiSeq System. The published analysis was carried out like this. Across the roughly 670 repertoires, a later analysis counted tens of millions of unique TCR beta chains, around 11 million of which were shared by at least two donors. Raw reads were error-corrected and collapsed into unique sequences by a nearest-neighbor algorithm in which closely related sequences were merged to remove PCR and sequencing errors. CDR3 sequences were aligned to IMGT reference sequences to assign V, D and J gene segments. For a sequence to be retained, at least a six-nucleotide match to both a V gene segment and a J gene segment was required. A rearrangement counted as productive if the CDR3 had no stop codons and remained in frame with V and J, and every other rearrangement counted as non-productive. Following IMGT convention, CDR3 was defined as the stretch from the second conserved V-encoded cysteine to the conserved J-encoded phenylalanine. Sequences without an unambiguous match to a single V gene segment were excluded from the earlier analysis of about 600 of the donors. In an earlier analysis of approximately 590 of the donors, a V segment was called functional when productive rearrangements were above 56.7%, and segregating when the standard deviation between donors exceeded 5%. A statistical classification framework was built to diagnose cytomegalovirus status from the catalog of TCR beta chain sequences. In a later analysis, V and J genes were assigned by comparing TCR nucleotide sequences against IMGT/GENE-DB human TR gene sequences. In a later analysis, CDR3 sequences and most-parsimonious VDJ recombination scenarios were assigned using the TCRdist pipeline. In a later analysis, every TCR beta chain was defined by the combination of its CDR3 amino acid sequence and its V-gene family, and reads without a unique V-gene family were dropped. In a later analysis, 450 to 600 highly shared, low-generation-probability nucleotide sequences were removed to address suspected cross-contamination and a sequencing artifact. A later analysis calculated a clonal expansion index for each public chain from normalized within-repertoire ranks of inferred template counts. A later analysis computed generation probabilities with a VDJ recombination model fitted to out-of-frame rearrangements, and checked the results against IGoR. In a later analysis, TCR-TCR, TCR-HLA and TCR-CMV co-occurrence was scored with hypergeometric tests, and a repertoire-size bias correction was applied to TCR pairs. In a later analysis, false discovery rates were estimated by permuting HLA or CMV assignments 20 times. In a later analysis, co-occurring TCRs were grouped using DBSCAN, and TCRdist sequence similarity was added for clustering within HLA-allele-positive subsets. For co-occurrence clustering, repertoires with fewer than 30,000 or more than 120,000 public chains were excluded, along with five repertoires with anomalous nucleotide sharing. The table was pulled from immuneACCESS by TCRdb, which kept in-frame rearrangements only. Such tables lose some clones; where checked, under half of the loss comes from unresolved V genes, and the rest has no known cause. D and trimming were read from the DNA, whereas the V and J calls and clone size are those reported in that table. The sample data list about 150,000 clones, and around 79% of these were observed just once. The ten top clones hold over 1.3% of the sample.

Broad study findings and their caveats: Most TCR sequences were seen in very few donors, while some public TCRs were found in many individuals. In a later analysis, TCR association rates were found to vary across HLA loci, with the most associated TCRs seen for DRB1 alleles and the fewest for HLA-C alleles. In a later genetic analysis, fewer N-insertions in productive TCRs were reported among donors in an Asian-associated ancestry cluster than the roughly 700-donor mean. HLA typing was unavailable for some donors at each locus, so association tests used only the typed subset. For the cohort, immune exposure information was limited to CMV serostatus. A later analysis found that most CMV-associated TCR beta chains appeared HLA-restricted, with HLA associations seemingly driven largely by CMV exposure. A later genetic analysis associated a missense DCLRE1C variant with V-gene and J-gene trimming of TCR beta chains, and an independent cohort replicated the association. The sequencing pipeline was judged likely to have produced a cluster of highly shared sequence variants as a technical artifact. Sequencing depth was assumed to be roughly uniform across donors in the presence/absence analyses, though that assumption may not hold. Specific HLA alleles were associated with 16,951 TCR beta sequences at a false discovery rate of 0.05 in a later analysis. The study listed approximately 150 TCR beta chains as associated with cytomegalovirus. The classifier was reported to diagnose cytomegalovirus status with high specificity and sensitivity in both the original and validation cohorts. According to a later analysis, parvovirus B19, influenza, CMV and Epstein-Barr virus appeared linked to several top co-occurrence clusters. In a later analysis, HLA-associated TCR beta chains showed more clonal expansion and lower generation probabilities than non-associated chains that were equally common. Over 15 rarely observed V segments, including chromosome 9 orphons, were excluded from the earlier analysis of several hundred of the donors because counts were too low. According to the authors, the approach could potentially be generalized to other disease states and immunological phenotypes. In vitro tests confirmed that a few of the cytomegalovirus-associated TCR beta chains recognize cytomegalovirus antigens. This cohort had only TCR beta chains sequenced, and the lack of alpha or paired-chain data limited which features could be detected. A further reported finding was that TCR beta sequences accurately predicted the HLA-A and HLA-B alleles for most subjects in the first cohort. Some IMGT-functional V segments, including TRBV6-2 and TRBV6-3, could not be told apart with the 87-base-pair reads, so those segments were excluded. In an earlier analysis of more than 500 of the donors, most TCR beta V segments appeared in productive rearrangements about 90% or about 30% of the time, broadly matching IMGT annotations. When HLA alleles, especially DR and DQ, strongly co-occurred, TCR associations were difficult to assign to individual alleles. Linkage disequilibrium might explain the correlated functional status among segregating V segments, but an unknown experimental factor could not be excluded.

The cohort consisted of 600 to 700 healthy bone marrow donors. Cohort members were all nominally healthy when sampled, although unrecorded immune exposures were likely present. The donor was CMV seronegative and belonged to the group of several hundred seronegative cohort members. Every donor gave a peripheral blood sample, and the peripheral blood mononuclear cells from that sample were used for TCR beta sequencing. The Qiagen DNeasy Blood Extraction Kit was used to extract genomic DNA from the blood cell samples. This TCR was recovered from a man younger than 35 in good health and CMV-seronegative. The sequence links TRBV5-4 to TRBJ1-2; the D gene is unclear. The sequenced sample consisted of PBMCs. The base sequence is TGTGCCAGCAGCTTCGGGGATAACTATGGCTACACCTTC. It translates as CASSFGDNYGYTF.